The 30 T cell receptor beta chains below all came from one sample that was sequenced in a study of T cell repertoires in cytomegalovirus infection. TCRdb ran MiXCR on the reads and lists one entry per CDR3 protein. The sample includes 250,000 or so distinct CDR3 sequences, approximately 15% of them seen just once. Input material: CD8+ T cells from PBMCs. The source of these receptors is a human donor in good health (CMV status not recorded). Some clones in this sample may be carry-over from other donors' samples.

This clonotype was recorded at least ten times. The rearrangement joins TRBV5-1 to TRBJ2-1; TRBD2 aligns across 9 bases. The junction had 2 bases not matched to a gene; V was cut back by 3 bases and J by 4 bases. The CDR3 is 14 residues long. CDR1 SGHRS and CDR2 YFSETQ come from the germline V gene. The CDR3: CASSSSGAYNEQFF. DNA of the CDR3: TGCGCCAGCAGCTCTAGCGGGGCTTACAATGAGCAGTTCTTC.

The CDR3 loop is CASSDRGGRNTEAFF. The DNA of the CDR3 is TGTGCCAGCAGTGATAGGGGAGGTCGGAACACTGAAGCTTTCTTT. The V and J genes are TRBV2 and TRBJ1-1; TRBD1 might be the D (5 bases). The V gene lost 3 bases and the J gene lost 1 base, with 12 bases spanning the gap. In germline, CDR1 is SNHLY, CDR2 FYNNEI. The CDR3 covers 15 residues. Full variable domain (rest looked up from reference TRBV2 and TRBJ1-1): EPEVTQTPSHQVTQMGQEVILRCVPISNHLYFYWYRQILGQKVEFLVSFYNNEISEKSEIFDDQFSVERPDGSNFTLKIRSTKLEDSAMYFCASSDRGGRNTEAFFGQGTRLTVV.

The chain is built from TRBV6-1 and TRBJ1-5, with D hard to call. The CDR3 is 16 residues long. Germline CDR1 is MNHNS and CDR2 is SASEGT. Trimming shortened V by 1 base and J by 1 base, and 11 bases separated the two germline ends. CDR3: CASSEERPVSNQPQHF. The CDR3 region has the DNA TGTGCCAGCAGTGAAGAGAGGCCAGTCAGCAATCAGCCCCAGCATTTT.

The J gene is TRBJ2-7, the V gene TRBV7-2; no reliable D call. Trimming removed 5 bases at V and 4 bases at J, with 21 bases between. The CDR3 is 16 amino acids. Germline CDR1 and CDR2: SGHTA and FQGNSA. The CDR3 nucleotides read TGTGCCAGCAGCCCATCACCGACTCACTTGGAGTACGAGCAGTACTTC. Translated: CASSPSPTHLEYEQYF.

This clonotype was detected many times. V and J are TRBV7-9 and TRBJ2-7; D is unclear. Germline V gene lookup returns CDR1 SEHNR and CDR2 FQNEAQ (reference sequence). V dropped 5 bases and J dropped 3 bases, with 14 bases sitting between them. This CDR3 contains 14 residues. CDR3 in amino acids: CASSDQENLYEQYF. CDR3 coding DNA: TGTGCCAGCAGCGATCAGGAAAACCTCTACGAGCAGTACTTC.

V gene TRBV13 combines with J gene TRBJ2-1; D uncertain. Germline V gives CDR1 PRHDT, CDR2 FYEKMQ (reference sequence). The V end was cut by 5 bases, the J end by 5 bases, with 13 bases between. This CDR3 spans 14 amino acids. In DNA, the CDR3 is TGTGCCAGCAGCCCTTGGATCGCACACAATGAGCAGTTCTTC. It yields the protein CASSPWIAHNEQFF.

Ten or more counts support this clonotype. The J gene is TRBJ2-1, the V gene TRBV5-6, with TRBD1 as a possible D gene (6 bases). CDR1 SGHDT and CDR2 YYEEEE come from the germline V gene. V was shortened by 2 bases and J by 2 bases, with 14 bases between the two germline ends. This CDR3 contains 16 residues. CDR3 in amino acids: CASSFLGGQAYNEQFF. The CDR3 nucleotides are TGTGCCAGCAGCTTTTTAGGGGGTCAAGCCTACAATGAGCAGTTCTTC. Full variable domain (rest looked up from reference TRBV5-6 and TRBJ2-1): DAGVTQSPTHLIKTRGQQVTLRCSPKSGHDTVSWYQQALGQGPQFIFQYYEEEERQRGNFPDRFSGHQFPNYSSELNVNALLLGDSALYLCASSFLGGQAYNEQFFGPGTRLTVL.

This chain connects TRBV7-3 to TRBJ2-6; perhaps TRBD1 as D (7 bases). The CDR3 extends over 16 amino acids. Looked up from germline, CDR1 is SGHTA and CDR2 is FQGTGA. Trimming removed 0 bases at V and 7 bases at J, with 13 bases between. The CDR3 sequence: CASSLTGGGAANVLTF. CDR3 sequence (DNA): TGTGCCAGCAGCTTAACTGGAGGGGGCGCCGCCAACGTCCTGACTTTC.

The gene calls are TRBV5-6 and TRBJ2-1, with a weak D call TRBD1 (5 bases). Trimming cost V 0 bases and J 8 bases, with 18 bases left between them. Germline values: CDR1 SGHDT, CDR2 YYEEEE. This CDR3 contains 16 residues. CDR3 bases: TGTGCCAGCAGCTTGGCCGCGGCAGGGAATTTGGATGAGCAGTTCTTC. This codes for CASSLAAAGNLDEQFF.

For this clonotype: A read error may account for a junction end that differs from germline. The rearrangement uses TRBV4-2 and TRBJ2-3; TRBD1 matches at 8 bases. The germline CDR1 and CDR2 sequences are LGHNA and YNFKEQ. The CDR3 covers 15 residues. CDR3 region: CASSQGLTGASITDF. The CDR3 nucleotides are TGTGCCAGCAGCCAGGGATTGACAGGGGCAAGTATTACGGATTTT.

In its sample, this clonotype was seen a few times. The CDR3, as DNA: TGCGCCAGCAGCTACCGCGGGACGAACACTGAAGCTTTCTTT. This codes for CASSYRGTNTEAFF. The genes are TRBV5-1 and TRBJ1-1, with D maybe TRBD1 (5 bases). Germline CDR1 is SGHRS and CDR2 is YFSETQ. The CDR3 is made up of 14 amino acids. Between the trimmed V and J ends, which lost 3 bases and 1 base, there was a span of 10 bases.

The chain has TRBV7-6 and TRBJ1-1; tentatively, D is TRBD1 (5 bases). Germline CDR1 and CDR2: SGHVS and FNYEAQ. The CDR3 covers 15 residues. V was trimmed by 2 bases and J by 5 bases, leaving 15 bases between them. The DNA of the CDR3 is TGTGCCAGCAGCTTAAGCGGGGGGGTTGGGACTGAAGCTTTCTTT. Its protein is CASSLSGGVGTEAFF.

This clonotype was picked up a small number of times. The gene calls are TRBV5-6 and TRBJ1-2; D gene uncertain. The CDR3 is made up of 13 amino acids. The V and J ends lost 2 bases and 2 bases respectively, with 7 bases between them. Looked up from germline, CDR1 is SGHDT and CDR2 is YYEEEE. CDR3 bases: TGTGCCAGCAGCTTCATCGGGAACTATGGCTACACCTTC. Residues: CASSFIGNYGYTF.

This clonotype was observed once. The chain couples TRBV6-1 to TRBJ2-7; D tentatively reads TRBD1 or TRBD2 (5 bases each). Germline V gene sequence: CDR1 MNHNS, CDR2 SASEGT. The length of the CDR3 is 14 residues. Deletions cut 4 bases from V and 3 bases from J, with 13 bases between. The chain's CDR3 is CASSGGDPDYEQYF. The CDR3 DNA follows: TGTGCCAGCAGTGGAGGGGATCCGGACTACGAGCAGTACTTC.

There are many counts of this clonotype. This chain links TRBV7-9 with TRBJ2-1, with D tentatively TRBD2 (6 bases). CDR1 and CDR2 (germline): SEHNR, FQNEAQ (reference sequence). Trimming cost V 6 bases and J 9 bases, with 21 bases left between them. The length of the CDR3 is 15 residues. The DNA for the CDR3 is TGTGCCAGCAGTCCCCACGCTAGCGCAAACTCTGAGCAGTTCTTC. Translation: CASSPHASANSEQFF. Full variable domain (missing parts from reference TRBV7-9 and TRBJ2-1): DTGVSQNPRHKITKRGQNVTFRCDPISEHNRLYWYRQTLGQGPEFLTYFQNEAQLEKSRLLSDRFSAERPKGSFSTLEIQRTEQGDSAMYLCASSPHASANSEQFFGPGTRLTVL.

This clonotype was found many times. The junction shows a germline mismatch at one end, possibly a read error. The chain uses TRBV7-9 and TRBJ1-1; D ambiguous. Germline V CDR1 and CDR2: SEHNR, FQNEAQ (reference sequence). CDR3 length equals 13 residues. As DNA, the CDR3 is TGTGCCAGCAGCTTAGGGCCCGACACGGAAGCTTTCTTT. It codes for CASSLGPDTEAFF.

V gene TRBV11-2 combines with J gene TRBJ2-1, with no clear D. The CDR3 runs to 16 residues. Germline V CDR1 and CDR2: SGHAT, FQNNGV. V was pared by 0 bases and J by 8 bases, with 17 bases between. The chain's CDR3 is CASSLDSQAIRDEQFF. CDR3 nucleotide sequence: TGTGCCAGCAGCTTAGATAGCCAGGCTATTAGGGATGAGCAGTTCTTC.

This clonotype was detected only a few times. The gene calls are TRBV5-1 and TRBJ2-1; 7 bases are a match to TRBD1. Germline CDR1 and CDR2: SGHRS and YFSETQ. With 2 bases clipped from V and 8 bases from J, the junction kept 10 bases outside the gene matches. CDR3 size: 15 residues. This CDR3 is CASSLETGSFDEQFF. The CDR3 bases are TGCGCCAGCAGCTTAGAGACAGGGTCTTTCGATGAGCAGTTCTTC.

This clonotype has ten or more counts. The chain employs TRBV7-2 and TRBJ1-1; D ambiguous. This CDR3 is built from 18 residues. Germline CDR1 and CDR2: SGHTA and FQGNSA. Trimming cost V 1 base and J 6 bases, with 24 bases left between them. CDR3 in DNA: TGTGCCAGCAGCTTAGATGTTGCACGTAGGCGGGGAAACCCTGAAGCTTTCTTT. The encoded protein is CASSLDVARRRGNPEAFF.

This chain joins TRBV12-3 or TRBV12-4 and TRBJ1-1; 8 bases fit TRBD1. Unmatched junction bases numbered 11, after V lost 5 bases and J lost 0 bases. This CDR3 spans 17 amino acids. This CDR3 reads CASSPTGQGIMNTEAFF. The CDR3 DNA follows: TGTGCCAGCAGTCCGACCGGACAGGGAATCATGAACACTGAAGCTTTCTTT.

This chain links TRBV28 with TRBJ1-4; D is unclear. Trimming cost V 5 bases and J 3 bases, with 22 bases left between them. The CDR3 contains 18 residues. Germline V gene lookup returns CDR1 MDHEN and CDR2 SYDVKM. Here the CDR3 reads CASSLIGEGMLANEKLFF. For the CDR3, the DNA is TGTGCCAGCAGTCTCATTGGGGAGGGAATGCTAGCTAATGAAAAACTGTTTTTT.

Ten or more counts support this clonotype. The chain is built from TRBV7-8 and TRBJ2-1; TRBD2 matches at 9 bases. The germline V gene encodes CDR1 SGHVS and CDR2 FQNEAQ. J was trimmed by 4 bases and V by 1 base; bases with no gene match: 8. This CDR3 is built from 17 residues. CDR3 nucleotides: TGTGCCAGCAGCTTAGAACCCGGGACTAGCTTATACAATGAGCAGTTCTTC. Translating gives CASSLEPGTSLYNEQFF.

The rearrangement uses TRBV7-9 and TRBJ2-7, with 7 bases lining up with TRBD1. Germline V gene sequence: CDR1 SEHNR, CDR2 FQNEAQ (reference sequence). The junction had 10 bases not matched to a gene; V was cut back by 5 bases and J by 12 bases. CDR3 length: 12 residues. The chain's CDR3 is CASSGTDREWYF. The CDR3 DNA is TGTGCCAGCAGCGGAACTGACAGGGAGTGGTACTTC.

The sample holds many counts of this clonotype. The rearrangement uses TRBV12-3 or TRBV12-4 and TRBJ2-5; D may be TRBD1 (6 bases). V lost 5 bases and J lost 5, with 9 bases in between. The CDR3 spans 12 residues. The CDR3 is CASSTGLETQYF. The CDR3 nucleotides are TGTGCCAGCAGTACAGGGTTGGAGACCCAGTACTTC.

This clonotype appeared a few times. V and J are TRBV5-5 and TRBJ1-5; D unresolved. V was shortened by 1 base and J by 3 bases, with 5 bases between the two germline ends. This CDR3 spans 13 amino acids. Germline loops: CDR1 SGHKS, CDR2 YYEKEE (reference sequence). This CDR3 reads CASSLYPNQPQHF. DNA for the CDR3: TGTGCCAGCAGCTTGTATCCCAATCAGCCCCAGCATTTT.

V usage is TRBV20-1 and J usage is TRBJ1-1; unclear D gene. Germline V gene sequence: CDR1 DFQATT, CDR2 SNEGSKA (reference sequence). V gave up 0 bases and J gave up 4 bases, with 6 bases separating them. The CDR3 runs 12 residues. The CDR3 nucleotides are TGCAGTGCTAGAGAGGGCGGCACTGAAGCTTTCTTT. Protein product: CSAREGGTEAFF.

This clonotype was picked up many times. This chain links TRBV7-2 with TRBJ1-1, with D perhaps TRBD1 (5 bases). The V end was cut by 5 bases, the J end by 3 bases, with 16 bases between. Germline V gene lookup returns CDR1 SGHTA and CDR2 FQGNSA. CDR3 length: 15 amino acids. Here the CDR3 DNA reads TGTGCCAGCAGCCCCCTTCAGGGAGGGGACACTGAAGCTTTCTTT. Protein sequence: CASSPLQGGDTEAFF.

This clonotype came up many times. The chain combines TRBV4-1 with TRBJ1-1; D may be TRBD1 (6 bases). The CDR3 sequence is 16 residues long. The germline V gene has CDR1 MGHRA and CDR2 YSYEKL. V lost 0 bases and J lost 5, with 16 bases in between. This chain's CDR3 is CASSQEGAPTGTEAFF. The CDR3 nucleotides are TGCGCCAGCAGCCAAGAAGGTGCCCCCACAGGGACTGAAGCTTTCTTT.

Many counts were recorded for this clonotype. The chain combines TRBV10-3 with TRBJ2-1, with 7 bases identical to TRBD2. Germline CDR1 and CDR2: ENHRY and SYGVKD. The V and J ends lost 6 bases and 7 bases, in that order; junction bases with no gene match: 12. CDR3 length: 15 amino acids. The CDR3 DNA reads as TGTGCCATCAGCCTTGGGGGGGGACCTCCAAATGAGCAGTTCTTC. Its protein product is CAISLGGGPPNEQFF.

As DNA, the CDR3 is TGTGCCAGCAGCTTATGGGGGCAGATGGGTCAGACCCAGTACTTC. As protein: CASSLWGQMGQTQYF. This chain joins TRBV7-2 and TRBJ2-5; D may be TRBD1 (6 bases). This CDR3 has 15 amino acids. CDR1 is SGHTA, CDR2 FQGNSA, per germline. The V end lost 2 bases, the J end lost 6 bases, and 16 bases lay between the germline ends.